These T cell receptor beta chains were read from a single sample in a study of PD-L1 blockade in urothelial cancer. TCRdb keeps only in-frame clones here, not all; method: immunoSEQ multiplex PCR. The sample has 28,000 or so clones, approximately 86% seen once. Here the sequenced sample was PBMCs, taken around atezolizumab (anti-PD-L1) treatment. These receptors originate from a man aged 55 to 70 with urothelial cancer. The CDR3 runs from the conserved cysteine through the conserved F or W. A D gene is named only where the DNA matches it firmly. Rows may omit the clone size; those that give it use once, few, many or a size class.

v_gene	j_gene	d_gene	abundance	CDR3nt	CDR3aa
TRBV7-2	TRBJ2-3	.	.	TGTGCCAGCAGCCCCAGACAAGGCACAGATACGCAGTATTTT	CASSPRQGTDTQYF
TRBV5-4	TRBJ2-5	TRBD1	.	TGTGCCAGCAGCTTGGCCCAGGGGGTACAAGAGACCCAGTACTTC	CASSLAQGVQETQYF
TRBV5-1	TRBJ2-7	.	.	TGCGCCAGCAGCATACAGGGTCAATTATTGTACGAGCAGTACTTC	CASSIQGQLLYEQYF
TRBV29-1	TRBJ1-1	.	.	TGCAGCGTGAACAGGGCGGCGGGCACTGAAGCTTTCTTT	CSVNRAAGTEAFF
TRBV10-1	TRBJ2-2	.	.	TGCGCCAGCAGTGAGCCCCGGGCAGGGGTCCTACCTTGGATCGGGGAGCTGTTTTTT	CASSEPRAGVLPWIGELFF
TRBV28	TRBJ1-6	.	large	TGTGCCAGCAGTTCACAGAGTTTTAATTCACCCCTCCACTTT	CASSSQSFNSPLHF
TRBV7-9	TRBJ2-7	TRBD2	.	TGTGCCAGCAGCCCTGGAATGACTAGCGTTGATGAGCAGTACTTC	CASSPGMTSVDEQYF
TRBV30	TRBJ1-3	.	few	TGTGCCTGGAGTGTAAACAGCATGATCCGAAACACCATATATTTT	CAWSVNSMIRNTIYF
TRBV6-5	TRBJ1-5	.	.	TGTGCCAGCAGTTCCGGGACAAGCAATCAGCCCCAGCATTTT	CASSSGTSNQPQHF
TRBV18	TRBJ2-7	.	.	TGTGCCAGCTCACCAGGGACTGCACCCTACGAGCAGTACTTC	CASSPGTAPYEQYF
TRBV19	TRBJ1-5	TRBD1	.	TGTGCCAGCGACAGGGGCCTGGGCCGGCAGCATTTT	CASDRGLGRQHF
TRBV9	TRBJ2-3	.	.	TGTGCCAGCAACGTTCAGGGTAACACAGATACGCAGTATTTT	CASNVQGNTDTQYF
TRBV6-5	TRBJ2-1	TRBD2	.	TGTGCCAGTAGGACTAGCGGGGGTATACTTGAGCAGTTCTTC	CASRTSGGILEQFF
TRBV2	TRBJ2-5	TRBD2	.	TGTGCCAGCAGCCTCAGGGCCGCGGGGGGGCGGGAGACCCAGTACTTC	CASSLRAAGGRETQYF
TRBV4-2	TRBJ2-7	TRBD2	.	TGTGCCAGCAGTCTTCGACTAGCGGGAGGTACCCCCTACGAGCAGTACTTC	CASSLRLAGGTPYEQYF
TRBV5-1	TRBJ2-7	.	.	TGCGCCAGCAGCTTTTTACCACAGTTTGAAGAGCAGTACTTC	CASSFLPQFEEQYF
TRBV27	TRBJ2-7	.	.	TGTGCCAGCAGTCCACTAACTCCGCGCTACGAGCAGTACTTC	CASSPLTPRYEQYF
TRBV2	TRBJ2-4	TRBD2	.	TGTGCCAGCAGTGCTGGACTAGCGTTTCCGTACTTC	CASSAGLAFPYF
TRBV5-1	TRBJ2-2	TRBD2	.	TGCGCCAGCACCCTCCGACTAGCGGGGGGGGATACCGGGGAGCTGTTTTTT	CASTLRLAGGDTGELFF
TRBV9	TRBJ2-7	.	.	TGTGCCAGCAGCGTAGGGTGGGCCACGATTTACGAGCAGTACTTC	CASSVGWATIYEQYF
TRBV6-1	TRBJ2-7	TRBD1	once	TGTGCCAGCAGCTCCAGACAGGGTGGTTACGAGCAGTACTTC	CASSSRQGGYEQYF
TRBV11-3	TRBJ2-7	TRBD1	.	TGTGCCAGCAGCTACACCGGGACAGGGGGCTACGAGCAGTACTTC	CASSYTGTGGYEQYF
TRBV9	TRBJ1-2	TRBD1	.	TGTGCCAGCAGCGGGAAGACAGGGGACGGCGGCTACACCTTC	CASSGKTGDGGYTF
TRBV19	TRBJ1-4	TRBD1	.	TGTGCCAGTAGTATCCTGACAGGGGCAGGCGAAAAACTGTTTTTT	CASSILTGAGEKLFF
TRBV30	TRBJ2-7	TRBD1	.	TGTGCCTGGAGTGCCGGGACAGGGGTTGCCGAGCAGTACTTC	CAWSAGTGVAEQYF
TRBV5-1	TRBJ2-3	.	.	TGCGCCAGCAGCCTGAGAGGGATTGAAACAGATACGCAGTATTTT	CASSLRGIETDTQYF
TRBV5-6	TRBJ2-5	.	.	TGTGCCAGCAGCCTCCCGTACCAAGAGACCCAGTACTTC	CASSLPYQETQYF
TRBV5-1	TRBJ2-7	TRBD2	.	TGCGCCAGCAGCCTAATAGCGGGAGCCACCGACGAGCAGTACTTC	CASSLIAGATDEQYF
TRBV5-1	TRBJ1-2	.	.	TGCGCCAGCAGCTTGGAGAGTGTGCGCTATGGCTACACCTTC	CASSLESVRYGYTF
TRBV5-1	TRBJ2-3	TRBD2	.	TGCGCCAGCAGCCGACTAGCGGGAGGTCTCACAGATACGCAGTATTTT	CASSRLAGGLTDTQYF
TRBV5-4	TRBJ2-1	.	.	TGTGCCAGCAGCTTGCAGGGCGGTGAGCAGTTCTTC	CASSLQGGEQFF
TRBV28	TRBJ1-1	TRBD1	.	TGTGCCACCCAAGGACAGGCGAACACTGAAGCTTTCTTT	CATQGQANTEAFF
TRBV5-8	TRBJ1-5	.	.	TGTGCCAGCAGCCAAGACAGGAATCAGCCCCAGCATTTT	CASSQDRNQPQHF
TRBV25-1	TRBJ2-7	.	.	TGTGCCAGCAGTGTCACAGGGACCTACGAGCAGTACTTC	CASSVTGTYEQYF
TRBV4-2	TRBJ2-4	.	.	TGTGCCAGCAGCCAAGATATCTTAGCCAAAAACATTCAGTACTTC	CASSQDILAKNIQYF
TRBV7-8	TRBJ2-7	TRBD1	.	TGTGCCAGCAGCCATAACAGGGGGTATAACGAGCAGTACTTC	CASSHNRGYNEQYF
TRBV7-2	TRBJ2-5	.	.	TGTGCCAGCAGCTTAGTTGGCAGTCAAGAGACCCAGTACTTC	CASSLVGSQETQYF
TRBV6-5	TRBJ2-1	.	.	TGTGCCAGCAGTTACGAAGCAAGGAGCTCCTACAATGAGCAGTTCTTC	CASSYEARSSYNEQFF
TRBV5-1	TRBJ1-6	.	few	TGCGCCAGCAGCTTGGACGCAGGGGACAATTCACCCCTCCACTTT	CASSLDAGDNSPLHF
TRBV5-1	TRBJ1-1	.	.	TGCGCCAGCAGCTCCCTCGGGCAGGGGAACACTGAAGCTTTCTTT	CASSSLGQGNTEAFF
TRBV7-2	TRBJ2-1	TRBD2	few	TGTGCCAGCAGCTTCGGAACTAGCGGGAGACGAAAGGGCCACGAGCAGTTCTTC	CASSFGTSGRRKGHEQFF
TRBV23-1	TRBJ2-2	TRBD2	.	TGCGCCAGCAGTCACAATTGGACTAGCGGGAACACCGGGGAGCTGTTTTTT	CASSHNWTSGNTGELFF
TRBV6-1	TRBJ2-7	.	.	TGTGCCAGCAGTGTGGGTCAGGGCCCCTACGAGCAGTACTTC	CASSVGQGPYEQYF
TRBV30	TRBJ1-1	.	.	TGTGCCTGGAGTCCCGGGAACACTGAAGCTTTCTTT	CAWSPGNTEAFF
TRBV4-1	TRBJ2-5	.	.	TGCGCCAGCAGCCAAGAATACCCTACTCGGGAGACCCAGTACTTC	CASSQEYPTRETQYF
TRBV18	TRBJ1-1	.	.	TGTGCCAGCTCACCAGGGGTCGGGGACACTGAAGCTTTCTTT	CASSPGVGDTEAFF
TRBV19	TRBJ2-1	.	.	TGTGCCAGTAGTATAGGGGCAGCCCGTCGTAATGAGCAGTTCTTC	CASSIGAARRNEQFF
TRBV9	TRBJ1-4	TRBD1	.	TGTGCCAGCAGCCAACAGGGGCAAACTAATGAAAAACTGTTTTTT	CASSQQGQTNEKLFF
TRBV6-1	TRBJ1-3	TRBD1	.	TGTGCCAGCAGAGACAGGGGGCAAGGAAACACCATATATTTT	CASRDRGQGNTIYF
TRBV5-4	TRBJ2-7	.	.	TGTGCCAGCAGCTTGATTGGCAGGATTGGGTCCGAGCAGTACTTC	CASSLIGRIGSEQYF
TRBV18	TRBJ2-3	TRBD2	.	TGTGCCAGCTCACCACTATTGGGACTAGCGGGTCCCACAGATACGCAGTATTTT	CASSPLLGLAGPTDTQYF
TRBV5-1	TRBJ1-1	TRBD1	.	TGCGCCAGCAGCTCGACAGGGGGTGCTGAAGCTTTCTTT	CASSSTGGAEAFF